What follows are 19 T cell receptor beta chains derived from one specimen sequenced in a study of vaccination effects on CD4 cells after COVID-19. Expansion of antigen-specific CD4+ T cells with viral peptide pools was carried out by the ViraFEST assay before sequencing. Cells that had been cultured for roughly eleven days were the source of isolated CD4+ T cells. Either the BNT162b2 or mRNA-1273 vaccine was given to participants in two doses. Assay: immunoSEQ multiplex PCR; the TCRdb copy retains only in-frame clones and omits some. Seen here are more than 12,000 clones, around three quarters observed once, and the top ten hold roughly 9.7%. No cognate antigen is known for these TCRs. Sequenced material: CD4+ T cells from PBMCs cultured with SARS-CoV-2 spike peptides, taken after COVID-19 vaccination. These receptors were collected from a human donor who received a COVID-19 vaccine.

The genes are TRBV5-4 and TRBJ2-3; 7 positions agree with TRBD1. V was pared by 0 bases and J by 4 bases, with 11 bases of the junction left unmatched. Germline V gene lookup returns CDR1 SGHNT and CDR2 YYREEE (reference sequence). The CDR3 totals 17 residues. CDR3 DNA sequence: TGTGCCAGCAGCTTGGTCGAGACAGGGCCTCTATCAGATACGCAGTATTTT. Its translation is CASSLVETGPLSDTQYF.

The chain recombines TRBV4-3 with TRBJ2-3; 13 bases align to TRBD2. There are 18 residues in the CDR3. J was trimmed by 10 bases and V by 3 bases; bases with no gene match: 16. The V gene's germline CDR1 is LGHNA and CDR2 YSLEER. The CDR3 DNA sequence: TGCGCCAGCAGCCATATAGGGGGTACTAGCGGGGGGGTAGGGGCGCAGTATTTT. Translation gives CASSHIGGTSGGVGAQYF.

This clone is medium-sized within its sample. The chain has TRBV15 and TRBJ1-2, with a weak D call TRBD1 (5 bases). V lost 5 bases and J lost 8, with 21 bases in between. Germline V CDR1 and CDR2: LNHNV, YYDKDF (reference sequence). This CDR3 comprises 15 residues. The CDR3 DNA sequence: TGTGCCACCAGCGGGCGGGGGAACGGCCTGGGGGGCTACACCTTC. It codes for CATSGRGNGLGGYTF.

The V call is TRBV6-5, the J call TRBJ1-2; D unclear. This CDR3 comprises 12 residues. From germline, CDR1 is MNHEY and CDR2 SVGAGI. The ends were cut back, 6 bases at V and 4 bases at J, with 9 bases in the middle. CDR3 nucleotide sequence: TGTGCCAGCAGGCACACCATCTATGGCTACACCTTC. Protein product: CASRHTIYGYTF.

Here the CDR3 DNA reads TGTGCCACCAGTGACCCCTTGGACCGATCCGGGACTAGCGCGCAAGATACGCAGTATTTT. This gives the protein CATSDPLDRSGTSAQDTQYF. J is TRBJ2-3 and V is TRBV24-1; 10 bases are a match to TRBD2. Trimming cost V 4 bases and J 5 bases; bases outside gene matches: 20. The germline CDR1 and CDR2 sequences are KGHDR and SFDVKD. CDR3 size: 20 residues.

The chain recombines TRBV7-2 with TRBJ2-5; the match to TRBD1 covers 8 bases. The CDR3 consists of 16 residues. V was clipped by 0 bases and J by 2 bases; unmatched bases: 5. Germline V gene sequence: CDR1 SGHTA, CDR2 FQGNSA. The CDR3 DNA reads TGTGCCAGCAGCTTAGCGGGCACAGGGGGGCAAGAGACCCAGTACTTC. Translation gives CASSLAGTGGQETQYF.

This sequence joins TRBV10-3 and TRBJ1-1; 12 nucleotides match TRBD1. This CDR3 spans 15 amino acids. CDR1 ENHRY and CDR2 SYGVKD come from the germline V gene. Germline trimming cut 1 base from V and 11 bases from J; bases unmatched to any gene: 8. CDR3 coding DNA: TGTGCCATCAGTGAGTTTACCGGGACAGGGGGCAAGGCTTTCTTT. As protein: CAISEFTGTGGKAFF.

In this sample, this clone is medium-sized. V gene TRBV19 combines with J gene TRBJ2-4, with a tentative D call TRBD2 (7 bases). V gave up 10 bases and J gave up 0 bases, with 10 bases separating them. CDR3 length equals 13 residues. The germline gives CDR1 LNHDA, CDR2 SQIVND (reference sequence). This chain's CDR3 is CATGGLAKNIQYF. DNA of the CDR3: TGTGCCACCGGGGGGCTAGCCAAAAACATTCAGTACTTC.

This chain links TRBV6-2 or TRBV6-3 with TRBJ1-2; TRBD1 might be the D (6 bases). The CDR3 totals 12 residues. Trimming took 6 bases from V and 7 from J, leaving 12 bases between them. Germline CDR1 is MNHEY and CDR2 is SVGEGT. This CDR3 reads CASSNRVRGYTF. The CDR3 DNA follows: TGTGCCAGCAGCAACAGGGTCCGTGGCTACACCTTC.

The CDR3 sequence is CASSLRNTGELFF. In DNA form, the CDR3 reads TGTGCCAGCAGCTTACGGAACACCGGGGAGCTGTTTTTT. The V call is TRBV7-9, the J call TRBJ2-2; D unresolved. The CDR3 consists of 13 residues. The V gene lost 2 bases and the J gene lost 1 base, with 2 bases spanning the gap. Germline CDR1 reads SEHNR; CDR2 reads FQNEAQ (reference sequence).

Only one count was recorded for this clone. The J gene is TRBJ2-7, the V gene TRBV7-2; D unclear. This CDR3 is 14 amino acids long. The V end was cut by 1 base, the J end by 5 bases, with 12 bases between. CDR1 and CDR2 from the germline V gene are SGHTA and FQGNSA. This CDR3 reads CASSLVVGPNEQYF. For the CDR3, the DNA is TGTGCCAGCAGCTTAGTGGTAGGACCCAACGAGCAGTACTTC.

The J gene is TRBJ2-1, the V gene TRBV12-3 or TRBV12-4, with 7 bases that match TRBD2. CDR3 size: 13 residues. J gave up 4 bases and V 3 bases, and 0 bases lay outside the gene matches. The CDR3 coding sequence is TGTGCCAGCAGTTTGGGAGGGTACAATGAGCAGTTCTTC. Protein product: CASSLGGYNEQFF.

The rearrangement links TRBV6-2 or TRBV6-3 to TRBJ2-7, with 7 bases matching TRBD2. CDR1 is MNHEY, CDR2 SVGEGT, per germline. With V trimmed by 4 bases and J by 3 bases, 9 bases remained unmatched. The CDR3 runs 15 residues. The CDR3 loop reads CASSSRREENYEQYF. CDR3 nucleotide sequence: TGTGCCAGCAGTTCAAGACGGGAGGAAAACTACGAGCAGTACTTC.

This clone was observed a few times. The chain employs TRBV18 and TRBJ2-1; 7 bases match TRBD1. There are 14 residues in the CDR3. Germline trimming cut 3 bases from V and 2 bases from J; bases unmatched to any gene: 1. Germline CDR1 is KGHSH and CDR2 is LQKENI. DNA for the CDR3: TGTGCCAGCTCACCCGGGACAGCCTACAATGAGCAGTTCTTC. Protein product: CASSPGTAYNEQFF.

This CDR3 reads CASSGGTPRETQYF. The CDR3 bases are TGTGCCAGCAGCGGAGGGACCCCCAGGGAGACCCAGTACTTC. This chain joins TRBV9 and TRBJ2-5; D possibly matches TRBD1 or TRBD2 (5 bases each). The CDR3 consists of 14 residues. Germline CDR1 reads SGDLS; CDR2 reads YYNGEE. V was shortened by 3 bases and J by 5 bases, with 14 bases between the two germline ends.

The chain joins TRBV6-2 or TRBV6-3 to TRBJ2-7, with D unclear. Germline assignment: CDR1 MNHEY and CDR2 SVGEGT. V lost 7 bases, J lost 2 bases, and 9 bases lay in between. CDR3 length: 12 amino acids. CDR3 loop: CASTPGTYEQYF. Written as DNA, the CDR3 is TGTGCCAGCACCCCCGGCACCTACGAGCAGTACTTC.

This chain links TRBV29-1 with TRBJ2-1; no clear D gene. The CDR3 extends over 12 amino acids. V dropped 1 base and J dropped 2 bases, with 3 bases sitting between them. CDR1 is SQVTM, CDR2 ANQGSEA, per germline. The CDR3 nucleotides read TGCAGCGTTGAAGGGGCCTACAATGAGCAGTTCTTC. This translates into CSVEGAYNEQFF.

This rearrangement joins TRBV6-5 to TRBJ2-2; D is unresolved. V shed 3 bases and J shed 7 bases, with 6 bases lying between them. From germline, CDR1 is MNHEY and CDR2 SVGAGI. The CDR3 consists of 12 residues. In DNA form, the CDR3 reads TGTGCCAGCAGTTATATCAGCGGGGAGCTGTTTTTT. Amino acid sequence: CASSYISGELFF.

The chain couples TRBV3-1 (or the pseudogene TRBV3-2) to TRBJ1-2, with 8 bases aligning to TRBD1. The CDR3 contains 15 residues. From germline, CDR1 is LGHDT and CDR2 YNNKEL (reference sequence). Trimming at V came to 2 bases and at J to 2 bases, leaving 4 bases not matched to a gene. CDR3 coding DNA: TGTGCCAGCAGCCAACAGGGGGCGTGGAACTATGGCTACACCTTC. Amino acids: CASSQQGAWNYGYTF.